The 28 T cell receptor beta chains below all came from one sample that was sequenced in a study of cytomegalovirus exposure and HLA in healthy donors. Amplification used 60 Vbeta primers and 13 Jbeta primers. The method was immunoSEQ multiplex PCR; TCRdb's version includes in-frame clones alone and lacks a portion of them. The sample holds some 100,000 clones, 84% seen once. The sample taken for sequencing was PBMCs. The receptors stem from a woman younger than 35 in good health and CMV-seronegative.

This clone was observed once. The V call is TRBV30, the J call TRBJ2-5; 7 nucleotides align to TRBD1. Germline V gives CDR1 GTSNPN, CDR2 SVGIG (reference sequence). After removal of 4 bases from V and 2 bases from J, the junction contained 4 bases not matched to a gene. CDR3 length: 13 amino acids. The CDR3 reads CAWNMDRQETQYF. The DNA for the CDR3 is TGTGCCTGGAACATGGACAGGCAAGAGACCCAGTACTTC.

The chain uses TRBV10-3 and TRBJ2-5; the D gene is possibly TRBD2 (6 bases). V was shortened by 4 bases and J by 4 bases, with 16 bases between the two germline ends. CDR3 size: 15 residues. The germline V gene has CDR1 ENHRY and CDR2 SYGVKD. The CDR3 spells CAISATGLPLETQYF. The CDR3 region has the DNA TGTGCCATCAGTGCGACGGGACTCCCACTAGAGACCCAGTACTTC.

V usage is TRBV28 and J usage is TRBJ1-3; 7 bases fit TRBD1. Germline V gene sequence: CDR1 MDHEN, CDR2 SYDVKM. This CDR3 has 15 amino acids. V was pared by 10 bases and J by 3 bases, with 12 bases of the junction left unmatched. The CDR3 coding sequence is TGTGCCACCCTCGGAAGGGGGCCGCGTGGAAACACCATATATTTT. It is translated as CATLGRGPRGNTIYF.

This chain connects TRBV27 to TRBJ2-7; D may be TRBD1 (6 bases). Trimming stripped 2 bases from V and 5 bases from J, with 10 bases between. The CDR3 is 13 amino acids. Looked up from germline, CDR1 is MNHEY and CDR2 is SMNVEV (reference sequence). The CDR3 DNA is TGTGCCAGCAGTTTAAGGGGGTACAACGAGCAGTACTTC. It yields the protein CASSLRGYNEQYF.

This clone has just a few counts. The rearrangement uses TRBV7-2 and TRBJ1-2; a weak D match, TRBD1 (5 bases). This CDR3 is built from 13 residues. Per germline, CDR1 SGHTA and CDR2 FQGNSA. Trimming cost V 1 base and J 3 bases, with 6 bases left between them. The DNA for the CDR3 is TGTGCCAGCAGCTTAGGCAGGGACTATGGCTACACCTTC. It specifies CASSLGRDYGYTF.

The V and J genes are TRBV25-1 and TRBJ2-7; D not resolved. Germline V gene lookup returns CDR1 MGHDK and CDR2 SYGVNS. CDR3 size: 11 residues. V was shortened by 6 bases and J by 5 bases, with 8 bases between the two germline ends. The DNA of the CDR3 is TGTGCCAGCAGGCGAGCCAACGAGCAGTACTTC. It specifies CASRRANEQYF.

This rearrangement joins TRBV5-4 to TRBJ2-5, with no clear D. The CDR3 runs to 13 residues. CDR1 is SGHNT, CDR2 YYREEE, per germline (reference sequence). V was cut by 7 bases and J by 2 bases, with 12 bases left in between. This CDR3 reads CASSQYYQETQYF. As DNA, the CDR3 is TGTGCCAGCTCCCAGTATTATCAAGAGACCCAGTACTTC.

The chain is built from TRBV21-1 and TRBJ1-5. TRBV21-1 is a pseudogene. CDR3 length: 15 residues. The chain's CDR3 is CASSKGGGMNQPQHF. DNA for the CDR3: TGTGCCAGCAGCAAAGGGGGAGGGATGAATCAGCCCCAGCATTTT.

J is TRBJ2-7 and V is TRBV28; 12 bases are shared with TRBD2. The CDR3 covers 16 residues. The germline V gene has CDR1 MDHEN and CDR2 SYDVKM. J gave up 3 bases and V 6 bases, and 9 bases lay outside the gene matches. The CDR3 here is CASSPSSGRVDYEQYF. CDR3 nucleotides: TGTGCCAGCAGCCCATCTAGCGGGAGGGTCGACTACGAGCAGTACTTC.

Only one count was recorded for this clone. This rearrangement joins TRBV28 to TRBJ2-3; perhaps TRBD1 as D (6 bases). Germline values: CDR1 MDHEN, CDR2 SYDVKM. The CDR3 contains 15 residues. V was trimmed by 6 bases and J by 0 bases, leaving 13 bases between them. The CDR3 bases are TGTGCCAGCAGCCTGACAGGTTCTAGCACAGATACGCAGTATTTT. It yields the protein CASSLTGSSTDTQYF.

The V and J genes are TRBV11-2 and TRBJ2-6; 10 positions agree with TRBD1. Germline V gene sequence: CDR1 SGHAT, CDR2 FQNNGV. The CDR3 runs to 17 residues. V trimming: 5 bases; J trimming: 2 bases; junction bases outside the gene matches: 6. CDR3 protein: CASSRGTGVTGANVLTF. CDR3 DNA: TGTGCCAGCAGCCGCGGGACAGGGGTGACTGGGGCCAACGTCCTGACTTTC.

The CDR3 DNA sequence: TGTGCCAGCAGCGCAAGACAGCCCTCCAGAGGCTACACCTTC. Residues: CASSARQPSRGYTF. The chain recombines TRBV11-2 with TRBJ1-2, with D possibly TRBD1 on 5 matching bases. CDR3 length equals 14 residues. The germline V gene encodes CDR1 SGHAT and CDR2 FQNNGV. Trimming pared 5 bases from V and 8 bases from J, leaving 18 bases between.

This clone was observed a few times. The chain combines TRBV5-4 with TRBJ2-7; D is perhaps TRBD1 (5 bases). The CDR3 sequence is 15 residues long. The germline CDR1 and CDR2 sequences are SGHNT and YYREEE (reference sequence). V was clipped by 1 base and J by 5 bases, with 16 bases between them. The CDR3 sequence is CASSLTGPLGDEQYF. CDR3 DNA: TGTGCCAGCAGCTTGACAGGCCCCCTTGGAGACGAGCAGTACTTC.

CDR3 sequence: CASSPGRTQETQYF. For the CDR3, the DNA is TGTGCCAGCTCACCGGGGAGAACCCAAGAGACCCAGTACTTC. The rearrangement joins TRBV18 to TRBJ2-5, with D tentatively TRBD2 (5 bases). The CDR3 is 14 amino acids. Looked up from germline, CDR1 is KGHSH and CDR2 is LQKENI. The V end lost 3 bases, the J end lost 1 base, and 9 bases lay between the germline ends.

This chain joins TRBV4-3 and TRBJ2-5, with D perhaps TRBD2 (5 bases). Per the germline V gene, CDR1 is LGHNA and CDR2 is YSLEER. The CDR3 is 13 amino acids. V was cut by 2 bases and J by 5 bases, with 9 bases left in between. The CDR3 DNA reads TGCGCCAGCAGCCAATATACGGGGGAGACCCAGTACTTC. Translating it yields CASSQYTGETQYF.

The chain links TRBV13 to TRBJ1-1; D gene unclear. V lost 1 base, J lost 6 bases, and 6 bases lay in between. Germline CDR1 reads PRHDT; CDR2 reads FYEKMQ (reference sequence). This CDR3 is 12 amino acids long. The CDR3 loop reads CASSLEAAEAFF. For the CDR3, the DNA is TGTGCCAGCAGCTTAGAGGCGGCTGAAGCTTTCTTT.

V is TRBV6-1 and J is TRBJ2-7; TRBD2 matches at 7 bases. The CDR3 is made up of 11 amino acids. Trimming at V came to 5 bases and at J to 7 bases, leaving 2 bases not matched to a gene. The V gene's germline CDR1 is MNHNS and CDR2 SASEGT. The CDR3 reads CASSRGGEQYF. The CDR3 DNA reads TGTGCCAGCAGTCGGGGAGGGGAGCAGTACTTC.

This clone has just one count. The chain recombines TRBV14 with TRBJ1-2; tentatively, D is TRBD1 (5 bases). Germline V gene lookup returns CDR1 SGHDN and CDR2 FVKESK. CDR3 length equals 16 residues. The germline V and J ends were trimmed by 0 bases and 4 bases, with 15 bases remaining between them. DNA for the CDR3: TGTGCCAGCAGCCAAGATCTCGGGCGGGGCATCTATGGCTACACCTTC. As protein: CASSQDLGRGIYGYTF.

V and J are TRBV6-6 and TRBJ1-1; 11 bases are a match to TRBD1. This CDR3 is built from 16 residues. V shed 6 bases, J shed 4 bases, and the junction held 10 bases outside the gene matches. Germline V lookup: CDR1 MNHNY, CDR2 SVGAGI (reference sequence). CDR3 sequence: CASSPMDRGLITEAFF. CDR3 DNA sequence: TGTGCCAGCAGCCCTATGGACAGGGGGCTTATCACTGAAGCTTTCTTT.

This rearrangement joins TRBV28 to TRBJ2-1; 10 nucleotides agree with TRBD2. With V trimmed by 6 bases and J by 13 bases, 6 bases remained unmatched. Germline loops: CDR1 MDHEN, CDR2 SYDVKM. CDR3 size: 12 residues. CDR3 nucleotide sequence: TGTGCCAGCAGATCGACTAGCGGGCAACAGTTCTTC. Translation: CASRSTSGQQFF.

The chain is built from TRBV9 and TRBJ2-1; 7 nucleotides line up with TRBD2. The CDR3 is 15 amino acids. The V segment lost 0 bases and the J segment 1 base; nucleotides outside the gene matches: 1. Germline CDR1 and CDR2: SGDLS and YYNGEE. The chain's CDR3 is CASSVAGGSYNEQFF. The CDR3 DNA sequence: TGTGCCAGCAGCGTAGCCGGGGGGTCCTACAATGAGCAGTTCTTC. The full variable domain, in which reference TRBV9 and TRBJ2-1 provide the parts outside the CDR3, is DSGVTQTPKHLITATGQRVTLRCSPRSGDLSVYWYQQSLDQGLQFLIQYYNGEERAKGNILERFSAQQFPDLHSELNLSSLELGDSALYFCASSVAGGSYNEQFFGPGTRLTVL.

The chain has TRBV6-5 and TRBJ2-1; TRBD2 aligns across 10 bases. The CDR3 totals 15 residues. Germline values: CDR1 MNHEY, CDR2 SVGAGI. V shed 4 bases and J 10 bases; nucleotides not matched to a gene: 10. CDR3 in amino acids: CASSFEAGGPKEQFF. The CDR3 DNA sequence: TGTGCCAGCAGTTTCGAAGCGGGGGGGCCGAAGGAGCAGTTCTTC.

The genes are TRBV19 and TRBJ2-1; D not certain. Germline CDR1 and CDR2: LNHDA and SQIVND (reference sequence). The CDR3 consists of 12 residues. V was pared by 3 bases and J by 4 bases, with 4 bases between. The DNA for the CDR3 is TGTGCCAGTAGTATCCGTTACAATGAGCAGTTCTTC. Amino acid sequence: CASSIRYNEQFF.

The chain couples TRBV5-1 to TRBJ2-1; no definite D call. Trimming cost V 0 bases and J 9 bases, with 13 bases left between them. The germline V gene has CDR1 SGHRS and CDR2 YFSETQ. The CDR3 runs to 14 residues. The CDR3 loop reads CASSLGLGSPEQFF. The CDR3 coding sequence is TGCGCCAGCAGCTTGGGACTCGGGTCCCCTGAGCAGTTCTTC.

The V call is TRBV29-1, the J call TRBJ1-3; D is uncertain. The germline gives CDR1 SQVTM, CDR2 ANQGSEA. The V end lost 7 bases, the J end lost 1 base, and 14 bases lay between the germline ends. The CDR3 is 14 residues long. The CDR3 DNA reads TGCAGCGCCTTATCCGGGATGTCTGGAAACACCATATATTTT. It specifies CSALSGMSGNTIYF.

The chain carries TRBV28 and TRBJ2-7; the match to TRBD1 covers 9 bases. V shed 8 bases, J shed 2 bases, and the junction held 10 bases outside the gene matches. The CDR3 extends over 15 amino acids. The germline CDR1 and CDR2 sequences are MDHEN and SYDVKM. The CDR3 here is CASSPGDRVAYEQYF. The CDR3 region has the DNA TGTGCCAGCTCCCCGGGGGACAGGGTCGCCTACGAGCAGTACTTC.

This clone occurred once. This sequence joins TRBV19 and TRBJ2-5; 15 nucleotides agree with TRBD2. V lost 3 bases to trimming and J lost 2 bases; unmatched junction nucleotides: 4. Per germline, CDR1 LNHDA and CDR2 SQIVND (reference sequence). The CDR3 spans 17 residues. The CDR3, as DNA: TGTGCCAGTAGTATGGGGACTAGCGGGAGGAGTCAAGAGACCCAGTACTTC. Its translation is CASSMGTSGRSQETQYF. Combining the CDR3 with reference TRBV19 and TRBJ2-5 gives the whole variable domain DGGITQSPKYLFRKEGQNVTLSCEQNLNHDAMYWYRQDPGQGLRLIYYSQIVNDFQKGDIAEGYSVSREKKESFPLTVTSAQKNPTAFYLCASSMGTSGRSQETQYFGPGTRLLVL.

V and J are TRBV7-3 and TRBJ1-1, with TRBD1 matching over 7 bases. The germline gives CDR1 SGHTA, CDR2 FQGTGA. CDR3 length: 18 amino acids. Germline trimming cut 2 bases from V and 3 bases from J; bases unmatched to any gene: 15. The CDR3 sequence is CASSLFIGQEVIDTEAFF. CDR3 coding DNA: TGTGCCAGCAGCTTATTTATTGGACAGGAGGTAATCGACACTGAAGCTTTCTTT.